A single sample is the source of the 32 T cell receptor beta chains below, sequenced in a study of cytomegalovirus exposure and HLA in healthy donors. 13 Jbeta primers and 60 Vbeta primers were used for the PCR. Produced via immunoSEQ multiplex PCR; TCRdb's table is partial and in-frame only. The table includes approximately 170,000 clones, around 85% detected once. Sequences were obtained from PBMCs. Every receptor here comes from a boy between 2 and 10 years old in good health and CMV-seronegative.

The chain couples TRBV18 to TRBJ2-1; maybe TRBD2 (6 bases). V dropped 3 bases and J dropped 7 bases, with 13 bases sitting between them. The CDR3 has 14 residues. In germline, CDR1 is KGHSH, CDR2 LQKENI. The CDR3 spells CASSPTREVNEQFF. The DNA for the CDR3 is TGTGCCAGCTCACCGACTAGGGAGGTTAATGAGCAGTTCTTC.

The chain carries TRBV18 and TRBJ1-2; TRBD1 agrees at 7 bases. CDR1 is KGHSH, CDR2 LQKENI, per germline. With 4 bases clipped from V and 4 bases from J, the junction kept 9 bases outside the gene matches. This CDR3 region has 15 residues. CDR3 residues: CASSLRGAGSYGYTF. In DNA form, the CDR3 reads TGTGCCAGCTCACTCAGGGGGGCCGGTTCCTATGGCTACACCTTC.

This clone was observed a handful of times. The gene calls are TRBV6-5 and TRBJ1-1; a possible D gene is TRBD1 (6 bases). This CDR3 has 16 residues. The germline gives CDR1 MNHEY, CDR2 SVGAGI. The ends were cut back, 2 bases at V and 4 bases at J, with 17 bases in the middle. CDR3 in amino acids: CASSYPTGGASTEAFF. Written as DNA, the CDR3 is TGTGCCAGCAGTTACCCAACGGGGGGCGCGTCCACTGAAGCTTTCTTT.

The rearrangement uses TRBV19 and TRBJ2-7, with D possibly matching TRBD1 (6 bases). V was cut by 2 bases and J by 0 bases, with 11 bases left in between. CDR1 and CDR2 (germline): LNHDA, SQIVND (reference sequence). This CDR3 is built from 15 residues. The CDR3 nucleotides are TGTGCCAGTAGTATACCAGGGGACGGCTCCTACGAGCAGTACTTC. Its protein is CASSIPGDGSYEQYF. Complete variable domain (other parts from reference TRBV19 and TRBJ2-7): DGGITQSPKYLFRKEGQNVTLSCEQNLNHDAMYWYRQDPGQGLRLIYYSQIVNDFQKGDIAEGYSVSREKKESFPLTVTSAQKNPTAFYLCASSIPGDGSYEQYFGPGTRLTVT.

CDR3 residues: CASSPGVVGTGELFF. CDR3 bases: TGTGCCAGCAGCCCAGGGGTGGTTGGAACCGGGGAGCTGTTTTTT. The chain combines TRBV7-3 with TRBJ2-2; tentative D call: TRBD1 (6 bases). The length of the CDR3 is 15 residues. V gave up 5 bases and J gave up 5 bases, with 15 bases separating them. The germline CDR1 and CDR2 sequences are SGHTA and FQGTGA. Drawing the rest from reference TRBV7-3 and TRBJ2-2, the complete variable domain is GAGVSQTPSNKVTEKGKYVELRCDPISGHTALYWYRQSLGQGPEFLIYFQGTGAADDSGLPNDRFFAVRPEGSVSTLKIQRTERGDSAVYLCASSPGVVGTGELFFGEGSRLTVL.

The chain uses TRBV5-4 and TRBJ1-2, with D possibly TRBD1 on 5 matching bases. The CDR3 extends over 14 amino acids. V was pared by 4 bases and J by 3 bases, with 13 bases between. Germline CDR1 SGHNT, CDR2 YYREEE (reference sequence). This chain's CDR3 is CASSGGETDYGYTF. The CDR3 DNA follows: TGTGCCAGCAGCGGGGGGGAGACAGACTATGGCTACACCTTC.

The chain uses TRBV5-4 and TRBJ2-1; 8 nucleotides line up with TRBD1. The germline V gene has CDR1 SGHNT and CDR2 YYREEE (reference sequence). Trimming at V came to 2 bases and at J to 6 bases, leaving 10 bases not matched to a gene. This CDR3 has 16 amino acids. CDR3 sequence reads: CASSFDRGPPVNEQFF. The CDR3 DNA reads TGTGCCAGCAGCTTTGACAGGGGTCCCCCCGTCAATGAGCAGTTCTTC.

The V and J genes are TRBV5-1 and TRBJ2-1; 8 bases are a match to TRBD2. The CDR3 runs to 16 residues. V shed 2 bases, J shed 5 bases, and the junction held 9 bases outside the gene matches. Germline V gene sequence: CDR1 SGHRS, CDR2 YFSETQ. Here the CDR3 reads CASSFWGLERDNEQFF. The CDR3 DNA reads TGCGCCAGCAGCTTCTGGGGACTAGAGAGGGACAATGAGCAGTTCTTC. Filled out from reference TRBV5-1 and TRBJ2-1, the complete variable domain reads KAGVTQTPRYLIKTRGQQVTLSCSPISGHRSVSWYQQTPGQGLQFLFEYFSETQRNKGNFPGRFSGRQFSNSRSEMNVSTLELGDSALYLCASSFWGLERDNEQFFGPGTRLTVL.

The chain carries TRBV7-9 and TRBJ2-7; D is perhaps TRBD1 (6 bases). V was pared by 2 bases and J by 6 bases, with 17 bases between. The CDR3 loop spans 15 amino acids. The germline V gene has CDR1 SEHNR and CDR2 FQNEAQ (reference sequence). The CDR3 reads CASSLYGQGPPEQYF. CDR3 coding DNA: TGTGCCAGCAGCTTATACGGGCAGGGGCCCCCCGAGCAGTACTTC.

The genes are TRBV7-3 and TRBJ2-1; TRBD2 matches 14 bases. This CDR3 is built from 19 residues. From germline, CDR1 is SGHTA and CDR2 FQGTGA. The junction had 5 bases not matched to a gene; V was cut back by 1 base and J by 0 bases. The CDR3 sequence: CASSLRGLAGVNSYNEQFF. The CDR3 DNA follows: TGTGCCAGCAGCTTAAGGGGACTAGCGGGAGTTAACTCCTACAATGAGCAGTTCTTC.

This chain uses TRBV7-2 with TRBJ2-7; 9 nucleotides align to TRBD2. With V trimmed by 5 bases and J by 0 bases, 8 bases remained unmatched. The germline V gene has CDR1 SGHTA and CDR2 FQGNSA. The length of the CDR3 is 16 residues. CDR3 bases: TGTGCCAGCAGCCCCCGGACTAGCGCCAGCTCCTACGAGCAGTACTTC. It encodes CASSPRTSASSYEQYF. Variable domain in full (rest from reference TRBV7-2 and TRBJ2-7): GAGVSQSPSNKVTEKGKDVELRCDPISGHTALYWYRQSLGQGLEFLIYFQGNSAPDKSGLPSDRFSAERTGGSVSTLTIQRTQQEDSAVYLCASSPRTSASSYEQYFGPGTRLTVT.

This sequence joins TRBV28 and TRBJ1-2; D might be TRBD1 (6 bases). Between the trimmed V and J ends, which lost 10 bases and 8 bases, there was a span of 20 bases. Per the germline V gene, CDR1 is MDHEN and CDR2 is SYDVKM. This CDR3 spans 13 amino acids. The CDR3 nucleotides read TGTGCCACGACTCGACAGGACGGAAGGGGCTACACCTTC. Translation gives CATTRQDGRGYTF.

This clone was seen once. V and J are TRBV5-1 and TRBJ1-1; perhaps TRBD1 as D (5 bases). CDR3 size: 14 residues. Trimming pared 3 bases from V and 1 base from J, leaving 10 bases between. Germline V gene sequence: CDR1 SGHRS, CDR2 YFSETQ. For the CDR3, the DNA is TGCGCCAGCAGCTCCCGTCAGGGGAACACTGAAGCTTTCTTT. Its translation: CASSSRQGNTEAFF.

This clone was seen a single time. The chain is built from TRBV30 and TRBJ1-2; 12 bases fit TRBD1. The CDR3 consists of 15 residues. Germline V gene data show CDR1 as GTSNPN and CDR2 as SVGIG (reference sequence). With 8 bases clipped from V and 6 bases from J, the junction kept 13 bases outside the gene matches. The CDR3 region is CARTGTGGAGNGYTF. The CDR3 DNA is TGTGCCCGAACCGGGACAGGGGGCGCAGGGAATGGCTACACCTTC.

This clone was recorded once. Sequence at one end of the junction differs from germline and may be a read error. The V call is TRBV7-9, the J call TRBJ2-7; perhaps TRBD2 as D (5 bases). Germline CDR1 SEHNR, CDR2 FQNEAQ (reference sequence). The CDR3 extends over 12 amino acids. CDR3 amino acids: CSSSLSANEQYF. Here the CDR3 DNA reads TGTTCCAGCAGCCTTAGCGCCAACGAGCAGTACTTC.

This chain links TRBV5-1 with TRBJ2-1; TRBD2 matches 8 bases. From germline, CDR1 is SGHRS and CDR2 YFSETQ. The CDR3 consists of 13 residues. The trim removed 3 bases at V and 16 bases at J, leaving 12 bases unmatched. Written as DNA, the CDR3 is TGCGCCAGCAGCTCCCCCACGGGGGGGGCAATCTTCTTC. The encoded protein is CASSSPTGGAIFF.

In nucleotides, the CDR3 is TGCGCCAGCAGCTTGGTGGCGGGGGGGCGTGAGCAGTACGTC. Its translation is CASSLVAGGREQYV. The V call is TRBV5-1, the J call TRBJ2-7; 9 nucleotides agree with TRBD2. There are 14 residues in the CDR3. Germline lookup yields CDR1 SGHRS and CDR2 YFSETQ. J gave up 7 bases and V 0 bases, and 5 bases lay outside the gene matches.

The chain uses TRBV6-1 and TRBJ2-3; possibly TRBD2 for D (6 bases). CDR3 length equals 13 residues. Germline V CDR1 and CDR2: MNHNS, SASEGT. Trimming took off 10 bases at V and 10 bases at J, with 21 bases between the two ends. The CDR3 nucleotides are TGTGCCATCCGCGACAATAGCGGTCGAGCGCAGTATTTT. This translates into CAIRDNSGRAQYF.

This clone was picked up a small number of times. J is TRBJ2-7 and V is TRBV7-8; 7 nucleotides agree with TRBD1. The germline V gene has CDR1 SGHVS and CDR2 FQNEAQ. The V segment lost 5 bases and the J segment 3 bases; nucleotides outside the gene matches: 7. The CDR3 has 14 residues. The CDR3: CASSRFGDSYEQYF. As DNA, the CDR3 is TGTGCCAGCAGCCGATTCGGGGACAGCTACGAGCAGTACTTC. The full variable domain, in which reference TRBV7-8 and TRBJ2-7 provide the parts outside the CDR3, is GAGVSQSPRYKVAKRGQDVALRCDPISGHVSLFWYQQALGQGPEFLTYFQNEAQLDKSGLPSDRFFAERPEGSVSTLKIQRTQQEDSAVYLCASSRFGDSYEQYFGPGTRLTVT.

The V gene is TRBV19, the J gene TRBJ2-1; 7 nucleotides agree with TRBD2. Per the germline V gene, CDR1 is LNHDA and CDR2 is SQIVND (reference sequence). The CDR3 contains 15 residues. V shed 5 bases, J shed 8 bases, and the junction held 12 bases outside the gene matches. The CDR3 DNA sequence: TGTGCCAGTAGTCCCATAGGGGAGGGCCCACATGAGCAGTTCTTC. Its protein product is CASSPIGEGPHEQFF.

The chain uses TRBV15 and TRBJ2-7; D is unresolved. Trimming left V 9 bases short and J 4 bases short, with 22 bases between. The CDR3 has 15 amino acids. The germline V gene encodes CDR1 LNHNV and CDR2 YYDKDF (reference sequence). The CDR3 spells CATIFKQKAAYEQYF. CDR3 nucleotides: TGTGCCACTATTTTCAAGCAGAAGGCGGCATACGAGCAGTACTTC.

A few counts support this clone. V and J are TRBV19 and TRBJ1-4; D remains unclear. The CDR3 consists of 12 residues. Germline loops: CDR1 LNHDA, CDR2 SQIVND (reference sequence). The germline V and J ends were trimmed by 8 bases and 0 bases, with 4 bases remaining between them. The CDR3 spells CASLATNEKLFF. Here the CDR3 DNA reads TGTGCCAGTCTTGCAACTAATGAAAAACTGTTTTTT.

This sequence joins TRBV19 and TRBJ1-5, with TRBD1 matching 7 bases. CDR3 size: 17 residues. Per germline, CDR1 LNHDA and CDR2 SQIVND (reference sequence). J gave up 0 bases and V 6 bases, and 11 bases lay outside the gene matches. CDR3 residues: CASRDGQVSFSNQPQHF. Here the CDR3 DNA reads TGTGCCAGTAGGGACGGACAGGTCTCTTTTAGCAATCAGCCCCAGCATTTT.

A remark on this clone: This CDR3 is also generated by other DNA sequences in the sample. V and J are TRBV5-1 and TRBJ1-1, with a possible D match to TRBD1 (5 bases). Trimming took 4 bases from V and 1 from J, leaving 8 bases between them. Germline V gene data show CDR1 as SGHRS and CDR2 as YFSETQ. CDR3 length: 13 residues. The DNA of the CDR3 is TGCGCCAGCAGCCGAGGACAGAACACTGAAGCTTTCTTT. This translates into CASSRGQNTEAFF.

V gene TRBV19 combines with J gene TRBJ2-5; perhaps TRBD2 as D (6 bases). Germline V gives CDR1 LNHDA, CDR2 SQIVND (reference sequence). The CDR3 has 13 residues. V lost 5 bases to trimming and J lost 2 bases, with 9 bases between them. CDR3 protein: CASSLGGQETQYF. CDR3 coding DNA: TGTGCCAGTAGTCTTGGGGGGCAAGAGACCCAGTACTTC.

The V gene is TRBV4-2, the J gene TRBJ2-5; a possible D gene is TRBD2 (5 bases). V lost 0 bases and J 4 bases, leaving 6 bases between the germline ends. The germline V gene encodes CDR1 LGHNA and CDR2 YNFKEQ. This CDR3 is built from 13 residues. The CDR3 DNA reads TGTGCCAGCAGCCAAGATGGAGGAGAGACCCAGTACTTC. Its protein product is CASSQDGGETQYF.

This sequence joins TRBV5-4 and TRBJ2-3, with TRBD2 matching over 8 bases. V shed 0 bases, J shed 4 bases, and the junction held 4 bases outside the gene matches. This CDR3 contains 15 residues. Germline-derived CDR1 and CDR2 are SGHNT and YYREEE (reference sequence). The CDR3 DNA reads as TGTGCCAGCAGCTTGGACGGGGGGGCCGCAGATACGCAGTATTTT. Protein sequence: CASSLDGGAADTQYF.

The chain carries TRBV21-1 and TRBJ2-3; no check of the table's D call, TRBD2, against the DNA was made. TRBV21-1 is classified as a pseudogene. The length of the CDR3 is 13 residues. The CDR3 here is CASNEGFTDTQYF. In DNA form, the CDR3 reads TGTGCCAGCAATGAGGGATTCACAGATACGCAGTATTTT.

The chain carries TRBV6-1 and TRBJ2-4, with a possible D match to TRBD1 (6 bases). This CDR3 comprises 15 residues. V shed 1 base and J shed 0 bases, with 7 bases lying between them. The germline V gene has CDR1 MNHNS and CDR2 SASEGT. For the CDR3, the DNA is TGTGCCAGCAGTGAAGGAGGGGGAGCCAAAAACATTCAGTACTTC. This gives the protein CASSEGGGAKNIQYF.

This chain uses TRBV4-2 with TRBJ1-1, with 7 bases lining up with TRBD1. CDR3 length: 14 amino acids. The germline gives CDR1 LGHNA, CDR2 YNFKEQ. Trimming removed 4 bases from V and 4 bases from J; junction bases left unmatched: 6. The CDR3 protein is CASSRRTGATEAFF. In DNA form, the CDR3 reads TGTGCCAGCAGCCGTCGGACAGGCGCCACTGAAGCTTTCTTT.

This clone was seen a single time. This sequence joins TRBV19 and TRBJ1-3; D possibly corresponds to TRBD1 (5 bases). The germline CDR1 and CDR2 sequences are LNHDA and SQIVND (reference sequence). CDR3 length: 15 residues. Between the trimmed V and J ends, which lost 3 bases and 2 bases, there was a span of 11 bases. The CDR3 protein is CASSMARGAGNTIYF. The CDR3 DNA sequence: TGTGCCAGTAGTATGGCGCGGGGGGCTGGAAACACCATATATTTT.

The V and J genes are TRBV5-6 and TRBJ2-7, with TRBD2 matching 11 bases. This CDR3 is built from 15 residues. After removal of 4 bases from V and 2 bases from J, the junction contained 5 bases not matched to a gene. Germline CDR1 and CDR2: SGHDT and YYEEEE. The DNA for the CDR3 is TGTGCCAGCAGCCGAGGACTAGCGGGTGCCTACGAGCAGTACTTC. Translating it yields CASSRGLAGAYEQYF.